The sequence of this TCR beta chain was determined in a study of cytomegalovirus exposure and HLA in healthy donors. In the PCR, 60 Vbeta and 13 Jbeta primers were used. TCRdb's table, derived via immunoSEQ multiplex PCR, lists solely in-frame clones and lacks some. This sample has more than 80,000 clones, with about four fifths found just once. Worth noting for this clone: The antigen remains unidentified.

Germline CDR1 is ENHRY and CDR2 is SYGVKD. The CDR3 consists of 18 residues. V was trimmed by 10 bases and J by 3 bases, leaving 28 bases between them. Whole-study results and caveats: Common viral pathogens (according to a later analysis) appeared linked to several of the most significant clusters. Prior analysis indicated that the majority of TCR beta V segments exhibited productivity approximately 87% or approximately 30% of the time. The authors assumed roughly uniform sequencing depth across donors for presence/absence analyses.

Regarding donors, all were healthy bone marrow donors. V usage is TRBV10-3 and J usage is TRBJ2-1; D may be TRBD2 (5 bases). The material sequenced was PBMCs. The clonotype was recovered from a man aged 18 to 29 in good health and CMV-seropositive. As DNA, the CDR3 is TGTGCCAACCATCACCCCTTGTCCCGGGAAGTAGTCTACAATGAGCAGTTCTTC. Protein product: CANHHPLSREVVYNEQFF.